This TCR beta chain is drawn from a study of cytomegalovirus exposure and HLA in healthy donors. Study-level background: Clustering assigned 70% to 90% of the roughly 430 genotyped donors to the Caucasian-associated ancestry cluster.

Worth noting for this clone: What it binds is not known.

Germline V lookup: CDR1 SGHRS, CDR2 YFSETQ. This CDR3 comprises 15 residues. V lost 0 bases to trimming and J lost 4 bases, with 11 bases between them. The PCR made use of 60 Vbeta and 13 Jbeta primers. Repertoires were generated with immunoSEQ multiplex PCR, while TCRdb's copy carries only in-frame clones and drops some. The sample lists more than 90,000 clones; less than 80% were seen once. Findings and limits, study-wide: Several top significant clusters appeared, in a later analysis, to be linked to common viral pathogens.

The source of this sequence is a woman aged 40-49 years in good health and CMV-seronegative. Sequencing input: PBMCs. The gene calls are TRBV5-1 and TRBJ2-1, with a tentative D call TRBD2 (5 bases). The CDR3 coding sequence is TGCGCCAGCAGCTTGGTAGGCGGGTCTTACAATGAGCAGTTCTTC. Translated: CASSLVGGSYNEQFF.